One sample yielded the 7 T cell receptor beta chains listed below, sequenced in a study of a mutant IDH1 vaccine in newly diagnosed glioma. Time point meaning: week 5, during vaccination. Each dose delivered 300 ug of mutant IDH1 20-mer peptide subcutaneously with imiquimod. No antigen has been identified for these receptors. Using immunoSEQ multiplex PCR, the repertoire was profiled, and TCRdb retains in-frame clones only, with some absent. This table holds about 26,000 clones, 65% to 80% found once. The material was PBMCs, obtained from a glioma patient whose treatment included an IDH1 peptide vaccine. The source is a man in his forties with glioma. Some clones in this sample may be carry-over from other donors' samples.

The chain carries TRBV9 and TRBJ2-7, with 9 positions matching TRBD1. CDR1 is SGDLS and CDR2 is YYNGEE in the germline V gene. This CDR3 region has 14 residues. The ends lost 0 bases at V and 2 bases at J; junction bases unmatched: 0. The CDR3 DNA reads TGTGCCAGCAGCGTAGGGGACAGGGCCTACGAGCAGTACTTC. Its protein product is CASSVGDRAYEQYF.

The rearrangement joins TRBV7-2 to TRBJ2-5, with D perhaps given as TRBD1 or TRBD2 (5 bases each). The CDR3 loop spans 15 amino acids. Between the trimmed V and J ends, which lost 1 base and 5 bases, there was a span of 14 bases. Germline V CDR1 and CDR2: SGHTA, FQGNSA. The CDR3 region is CASSLVQGPGETQYF. CDR3 DNA: TGTGCCAGCAGCTTAGTTCAGGGCCCGGGGGAGACCCAGTACTTC.

The chain uses TRBV11-3 and TRBJ1-1; possible D gene TRBD1, 5 bases. The CDR3 consists of 12 residues. CDR1 is SGHNT and CDR2 is YENEEA in the germline V gene. Trimming pared 5 bases from V and 11 bases from J, leaving 15 bases between. CDR3 sequence: CASSLGPGNAFF. The DNA for the CDR3 is TGTGCCAGCAGCCTGGGTCCAGGGAACGCTTTCTTT.

The chain has TRBV6-4 and TRBJ2-6; D could derive from TRBD1 or TRBD2 (5 bases each). The CDR3 is made up of 14 amino acids. CDR1 and CDR2 from the germline V gene are MRHNA and SNTAGT. Trimming shortened V by 6 bases and J by 2 bases, and 8 bases separated the two germline ends. CDR3 bases: TGTGCCAGCAGGAGGGACGCTGGGGCCAACGTCCTGACTTTC. It specifies CASRRDAGANVLTF.

The V and J genes are TRBV28 and TRBJ2-2, with D possibly matching TRBD1 (6 bases). The CDR3 covers 17 residues. Germline CDR1 is MDHEN and CDR2 is SYDVKM. V dropped 1 base and J dropped 1 base, with 13 bases sitting between them. The DNA of the CDR3 is TGTGCCAGCAGTTTATACTTCTCAGGGGTGAACACCGGGGAGCTGTTTTTT. Translation: CASSLYFSGVNTGELFF.

This chain connects TRBV5-6 to TRBJ2-7; D not certain. The V gene's germline CDR1 is SGHDT and CDR2 YYEEEE. CDR3 length equals 11 residues. V lost 1 base and J lost 5, with 4 bases in between. The CDR3 loop reads CASSLMNEQYF. Written as DNA, the CDR3 is TGTGCCAGCAGCTTGATGAACGAGCAGTACTTC. The full variable domain, rest sourced from reference TRBV5-6 and TRBJ2-7, is DAGVTQSPTHLIKTRGQQVTLRCSPKSGHDTVSWYQQALGQGPQFIFQYYEEEERQRGNFPDRFSGHQFPNYSSELNVNALLLGDSALYLCASSLMNEQYFGPGTRLTVT.

The chain combines TRBV30 with TRBJ1-6; D uncertain. This CDR3 is 14 amino acids long. Trimming left V 2 bases short and J 5 bases short, with 10 bases between. Germline V gene data show CDR1 as GTSNPN and CDR2 as SVGIG (reference sequence). CDR3 amino acids: CAWSSRTDNSPLHF. DNA of the CDR3: TGTGCCTGGAGTAGCAGGACCGATAATTCACCCCTCCACTTT. Full variable domain (missing parts from reference TRBV30 and TRBJ1-6): SQTIHQWPATLVQPVGSPLSLECTVEGTSNPNLYWYRQAAGRGLQLLFYSVGIGQISSEVPQNLSASRPQDRQFILSSKKLLLSDSGFYLCAWSSRTDNSPLHFGNGTRLTVT.